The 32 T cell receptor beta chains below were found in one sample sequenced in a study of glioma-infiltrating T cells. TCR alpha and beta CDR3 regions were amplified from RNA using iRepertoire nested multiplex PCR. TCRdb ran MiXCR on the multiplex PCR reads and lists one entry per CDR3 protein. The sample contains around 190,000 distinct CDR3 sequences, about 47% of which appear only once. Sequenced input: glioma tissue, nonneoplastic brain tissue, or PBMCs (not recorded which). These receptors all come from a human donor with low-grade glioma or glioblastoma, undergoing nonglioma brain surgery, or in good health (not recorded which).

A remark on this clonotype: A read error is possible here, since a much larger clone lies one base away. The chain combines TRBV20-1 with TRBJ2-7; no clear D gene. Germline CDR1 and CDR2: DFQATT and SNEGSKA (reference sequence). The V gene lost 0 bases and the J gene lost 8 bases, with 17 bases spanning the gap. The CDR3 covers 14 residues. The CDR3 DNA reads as TGCAGTGCTAGAGATGTGACCCGAGGATACAAGCAGTACTTC. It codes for CSARDVTRGYKQYF.

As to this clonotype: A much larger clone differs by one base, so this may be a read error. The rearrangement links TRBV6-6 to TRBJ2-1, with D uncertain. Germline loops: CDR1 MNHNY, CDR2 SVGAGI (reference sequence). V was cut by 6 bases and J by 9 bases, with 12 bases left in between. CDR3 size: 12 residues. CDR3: CASSPFMREQFF. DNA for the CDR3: TGTGCCAGCAGCCCCTTCATGCGTGAGCAGTTCTTC.

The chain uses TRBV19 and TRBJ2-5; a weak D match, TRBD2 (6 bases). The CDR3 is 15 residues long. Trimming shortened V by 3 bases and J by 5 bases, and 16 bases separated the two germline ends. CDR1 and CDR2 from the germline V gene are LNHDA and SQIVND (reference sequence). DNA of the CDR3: TGTGCCAGTAGTATCTCCGGGAGACGGTATGAGACCCAGTACTTC. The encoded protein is CASSISGRRYETQYF.

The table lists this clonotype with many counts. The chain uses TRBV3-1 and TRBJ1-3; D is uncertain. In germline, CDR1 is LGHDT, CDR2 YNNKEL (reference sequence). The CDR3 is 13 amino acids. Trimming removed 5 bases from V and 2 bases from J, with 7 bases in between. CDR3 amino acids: CASSGSAGNTIYF. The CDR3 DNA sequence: TGTGCCAGCAGCGGATCGGCTGGAAACACCATATATTTT.

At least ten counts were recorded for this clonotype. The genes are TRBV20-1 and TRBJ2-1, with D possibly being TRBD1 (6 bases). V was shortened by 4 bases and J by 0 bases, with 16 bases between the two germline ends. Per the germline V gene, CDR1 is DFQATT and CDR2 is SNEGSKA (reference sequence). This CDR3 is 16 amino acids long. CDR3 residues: CSATTGLLSSYNEQFF. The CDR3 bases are TGCAGTGCTACAACAGGGCTTCTGAGCTCCTACAATGAGCAGTTCTTC.

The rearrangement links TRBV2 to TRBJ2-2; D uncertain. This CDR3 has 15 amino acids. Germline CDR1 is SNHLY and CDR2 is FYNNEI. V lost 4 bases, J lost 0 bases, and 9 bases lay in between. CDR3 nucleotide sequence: TGTGCCAGCAGTGTGAACCAACCGAACACCGGGGAGCTGTTTTTT. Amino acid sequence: CASSVNQPNTGELFF.

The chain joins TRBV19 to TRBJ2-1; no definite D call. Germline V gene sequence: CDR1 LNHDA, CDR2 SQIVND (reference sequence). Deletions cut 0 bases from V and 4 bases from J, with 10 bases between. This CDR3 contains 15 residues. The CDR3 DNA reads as TGTGCCAGTAGTATAGAACGGGTGGGGTACAATGAGCAGTTCTTC. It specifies CASSIERVGYNEQFF. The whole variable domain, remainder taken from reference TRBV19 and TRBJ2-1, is DGGITQSPKYLFRKEGQNVTLSCEQNLNHDAMYWYRQDPGQGLRLIYYSQIVNDFQKGDIAEGYSVSREKKESFPLTVTSAQKNPTAFYLCASSIERVGYNEQFFGPGTRLTVL.

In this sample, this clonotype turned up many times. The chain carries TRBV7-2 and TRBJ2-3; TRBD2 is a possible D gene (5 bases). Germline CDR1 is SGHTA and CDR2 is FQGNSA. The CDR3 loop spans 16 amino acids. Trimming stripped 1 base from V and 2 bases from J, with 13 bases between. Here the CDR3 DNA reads TGTGCCAGCAGCTTAGTCCCGGAGGTTCCCACAGATACGCAGTATTTT. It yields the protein CASSLVPEVPTDTQYF.

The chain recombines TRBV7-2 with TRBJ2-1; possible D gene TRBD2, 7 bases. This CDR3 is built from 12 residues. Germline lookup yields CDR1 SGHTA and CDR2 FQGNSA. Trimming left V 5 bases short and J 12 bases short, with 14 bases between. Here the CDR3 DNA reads TGTGCCAGCAGCAACCCCGGGGGGCCGCAGTTCTTC. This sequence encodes CASSNPGGPQFF.

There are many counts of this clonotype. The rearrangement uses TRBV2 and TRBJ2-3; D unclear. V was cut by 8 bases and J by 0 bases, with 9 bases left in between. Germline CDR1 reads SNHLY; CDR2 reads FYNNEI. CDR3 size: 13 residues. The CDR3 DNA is TGTGCCAGCCGAGTTCTTAGCACAGATACGCAGTATTTT. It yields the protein CASRVLSTDTQYF.

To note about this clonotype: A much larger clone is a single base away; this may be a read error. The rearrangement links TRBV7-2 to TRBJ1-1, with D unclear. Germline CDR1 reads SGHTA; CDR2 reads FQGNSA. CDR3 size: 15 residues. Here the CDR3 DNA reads TGTGCCAGCAGCTTAGTTTCAGACATGAACACTAAAGCTTTCTTT. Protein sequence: CASSLVSDMNTKAFF.

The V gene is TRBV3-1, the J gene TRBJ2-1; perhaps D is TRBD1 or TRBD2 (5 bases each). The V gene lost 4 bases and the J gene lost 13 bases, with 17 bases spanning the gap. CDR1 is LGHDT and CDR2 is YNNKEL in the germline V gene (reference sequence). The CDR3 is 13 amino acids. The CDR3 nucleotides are TGTGCCAGCAGCCCGTGGGACGCGGAGACCCAGTTCTTC. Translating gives CASSPWDAETQFF.

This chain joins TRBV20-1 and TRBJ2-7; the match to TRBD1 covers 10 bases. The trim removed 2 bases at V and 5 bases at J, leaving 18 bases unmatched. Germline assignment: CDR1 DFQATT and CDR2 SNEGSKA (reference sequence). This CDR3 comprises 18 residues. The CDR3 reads CSARTRSWLGTGVDEQYF. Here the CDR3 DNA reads TGCAGTGCTAGAACCAGATCATGGCTAGGGACAGGGGTAGACGAGCAGTACTTC.

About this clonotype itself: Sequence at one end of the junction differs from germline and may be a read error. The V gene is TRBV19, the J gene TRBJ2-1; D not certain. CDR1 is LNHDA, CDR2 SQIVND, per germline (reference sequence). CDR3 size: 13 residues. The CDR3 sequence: CASSIDTRNEHFF. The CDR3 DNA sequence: TGTGCCAGTAGTATAGATACACGGAATGAGCATTTCTTC.

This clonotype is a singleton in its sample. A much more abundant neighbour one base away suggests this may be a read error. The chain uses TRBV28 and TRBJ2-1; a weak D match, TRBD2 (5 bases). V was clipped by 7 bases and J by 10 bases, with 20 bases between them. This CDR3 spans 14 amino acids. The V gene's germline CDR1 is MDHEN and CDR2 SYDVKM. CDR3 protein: CASKAWGVRYEQFF. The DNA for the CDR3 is TGTGCCAGCAAGGCGTGGGGAGTACGCTACGAGCAGTTCTTC.

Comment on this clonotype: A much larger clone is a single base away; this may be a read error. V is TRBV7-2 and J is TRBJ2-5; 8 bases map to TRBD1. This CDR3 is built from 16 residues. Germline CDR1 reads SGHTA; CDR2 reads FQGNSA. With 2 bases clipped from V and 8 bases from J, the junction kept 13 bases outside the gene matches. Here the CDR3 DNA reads TGTGCCAGCAGCTTACTCTTTTCTGGACAGGGAGACACCCAGTACTTC. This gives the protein CASSLLFSGQGDTQYF.

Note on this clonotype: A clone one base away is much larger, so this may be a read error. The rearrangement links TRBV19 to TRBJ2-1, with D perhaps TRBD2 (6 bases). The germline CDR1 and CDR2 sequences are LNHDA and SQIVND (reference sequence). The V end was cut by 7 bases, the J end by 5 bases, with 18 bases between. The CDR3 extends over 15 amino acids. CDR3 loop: CASTPLVAADNEQFF. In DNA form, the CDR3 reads TGTGCCAGTACCCCCCTAGTAGCGGCTGACAATGAGCAGTTCTTC.

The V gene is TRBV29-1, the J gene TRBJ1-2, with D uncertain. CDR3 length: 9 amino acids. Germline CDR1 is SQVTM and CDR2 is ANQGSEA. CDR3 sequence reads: CSATWRSTF. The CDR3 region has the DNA TGCAGTGCCACATGGAGGAGTACCTTC.

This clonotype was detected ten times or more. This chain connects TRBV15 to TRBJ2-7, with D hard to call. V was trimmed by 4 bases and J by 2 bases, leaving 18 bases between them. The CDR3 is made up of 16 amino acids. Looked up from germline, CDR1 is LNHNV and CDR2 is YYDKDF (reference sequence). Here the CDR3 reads CATSKRVLSNPYEQYF. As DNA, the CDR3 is TGTGCCACCAGCAAAAGGGTTTTAAGTAACCCCTACGAGCAGTACTTC. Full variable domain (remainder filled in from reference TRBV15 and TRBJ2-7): DAMVIQNPRYQVTQFGKPVTLSCSQTLNHNVMYWYQQKSSQAPKLLFHYYDKDFNNEADTPDNFQSRRPNTSFCFLDIRSPGLGDTAMYLCATSKRVLSNPYEQYFGPGTRLTVT.

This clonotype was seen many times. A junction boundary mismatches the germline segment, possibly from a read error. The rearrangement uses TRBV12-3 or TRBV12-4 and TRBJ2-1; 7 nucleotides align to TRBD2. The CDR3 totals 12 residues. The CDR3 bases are TGTGCCAGCAGTCTAGCGGCCAATGAGCAGTTCTTC. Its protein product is CASSLAANEQFF.

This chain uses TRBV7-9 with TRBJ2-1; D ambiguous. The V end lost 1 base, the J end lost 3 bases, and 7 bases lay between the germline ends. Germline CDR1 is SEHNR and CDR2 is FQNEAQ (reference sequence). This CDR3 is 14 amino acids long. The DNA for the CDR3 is TGTGCCAGCAGCTTAGGACATCTCTACAATGAGCAGTTCTTC. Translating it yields CASSLGHLYNEQFF.

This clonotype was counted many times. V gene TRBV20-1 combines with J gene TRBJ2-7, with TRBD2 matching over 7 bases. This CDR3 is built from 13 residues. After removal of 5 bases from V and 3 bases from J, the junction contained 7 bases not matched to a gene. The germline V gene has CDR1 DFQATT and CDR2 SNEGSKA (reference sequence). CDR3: CSARKTSVYEQYF. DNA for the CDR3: TGCAGTGCTCGAAAAACTAGCGTCTACGAGCAGTACTTC.

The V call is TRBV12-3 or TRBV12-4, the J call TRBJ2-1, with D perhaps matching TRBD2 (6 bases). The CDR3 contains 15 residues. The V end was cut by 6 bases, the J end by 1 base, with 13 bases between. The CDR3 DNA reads TGTGCCAGCAGCCCCGGGGGTAGGTCCTACAATGAGCAGTTCTTC. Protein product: CASSPGGRSYNEQFF.

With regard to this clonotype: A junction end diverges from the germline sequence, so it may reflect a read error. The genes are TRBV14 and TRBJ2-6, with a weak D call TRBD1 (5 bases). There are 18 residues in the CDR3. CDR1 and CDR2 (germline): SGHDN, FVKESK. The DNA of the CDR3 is TGTGCCAGCAGCCAGGTCCAGGGATCAGGTACTGGGGACAACGTCCTGACTTTC. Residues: CASSQVQGSGTGDNVLTF. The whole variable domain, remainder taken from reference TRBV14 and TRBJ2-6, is EAGVTQFPSHSVIEKGQTVTLRCDPISGHDNLYWYRRVMGKEIKFLLHFVKESKQDESGMPNNRFLAERTGGTYSTLKVQPAELEDSGVYFCASSQVQGSGTGDNVLTFGAGSRLTVL.

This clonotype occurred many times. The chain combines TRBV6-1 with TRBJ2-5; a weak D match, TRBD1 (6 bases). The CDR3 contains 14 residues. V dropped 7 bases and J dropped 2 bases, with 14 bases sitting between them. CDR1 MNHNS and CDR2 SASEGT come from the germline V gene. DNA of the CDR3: TGTGCCAGCAAGGTTACAGGGCCTCAAGAGACCCAGTACTTC. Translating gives CASKVTGPQETQYF.

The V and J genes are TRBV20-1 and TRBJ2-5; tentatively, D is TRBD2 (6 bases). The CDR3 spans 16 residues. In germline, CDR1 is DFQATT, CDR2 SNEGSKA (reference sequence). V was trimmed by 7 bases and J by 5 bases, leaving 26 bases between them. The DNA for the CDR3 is TGCAGTGGCAGGGACTTCACCGCGAGGGGTGGGGAGACCCAGTACTTC. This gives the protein CSGRDFTARGGETQYF.

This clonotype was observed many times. CDR3: CASSYDRSLGNTIYF. CDR3 nucleotide sequence: TGTGCCAGCAGTTATGACAGGTCTCTCGGAAACACCATATATTTT. V usage is TRBV28 and J usage is TRBJ1-3; a weak D match, TRBD1 (6 bases). Per the germline V gene, CDR1 is MDHEN and CDR2 is SYDVKM. V lost 4 bases to trimming and J lost 4 bases, with 14 bases between them. The CDR3 has 15 amino acids.

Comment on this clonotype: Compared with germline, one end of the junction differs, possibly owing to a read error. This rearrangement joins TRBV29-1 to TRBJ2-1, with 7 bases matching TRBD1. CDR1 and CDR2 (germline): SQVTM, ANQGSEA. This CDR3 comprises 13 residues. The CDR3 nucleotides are TGCAGCATTGATGATACAGGGGACAATGAGCAGTTCTTC. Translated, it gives CSIDDTGDNEQFF.

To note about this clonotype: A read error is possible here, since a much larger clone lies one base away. The CDR3 region has the DNA TGTGGCAGCAGCTTAGGACTCTCCGAGCAGTACTTC. Translated, it gives CGSSLGLSEQYF. The chain is built from TRBV7-9 and TRBJ2-7, with D possibly being TRBD2 (5 bases). CDR3 length equals 12 residues. Germline-derived CDR1 and CDR2 are SEHNR and FQNEAQ (reference sequence).

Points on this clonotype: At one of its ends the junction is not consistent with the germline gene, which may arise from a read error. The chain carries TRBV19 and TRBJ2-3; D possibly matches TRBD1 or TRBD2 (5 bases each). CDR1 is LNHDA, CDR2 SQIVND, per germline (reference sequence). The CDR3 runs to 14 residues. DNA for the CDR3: TGTGCCGGTAGTATAGCGTCTACAGGAGATACGCAGTATTTT. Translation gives CAGSIASTGDTQYF.

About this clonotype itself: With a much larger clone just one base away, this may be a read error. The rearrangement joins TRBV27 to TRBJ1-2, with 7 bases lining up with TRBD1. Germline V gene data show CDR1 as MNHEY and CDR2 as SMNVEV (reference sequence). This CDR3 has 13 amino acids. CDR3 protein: CASSQAGGDGYNF. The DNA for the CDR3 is TGTGCCAGCAGCCAGGCAGGGGGAGATGGCTACAACTTC.

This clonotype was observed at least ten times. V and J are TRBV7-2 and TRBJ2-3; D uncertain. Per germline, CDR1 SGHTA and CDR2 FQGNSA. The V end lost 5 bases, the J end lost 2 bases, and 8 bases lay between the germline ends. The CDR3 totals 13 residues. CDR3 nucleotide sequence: TGTGCCAGCAGCCTAATAATCACAGATACGCAGTATTTT. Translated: CASSLIITDTQYF.